The rows below give T cell receptor beta chains drawn from one sample of a study of blood T cell repertoires in COVID-19. TCRdb's copy holds only in-frame clones and misses some; the assay was immunoSEQ multiplex PCR. The sample has 250,000 to 400,000 clones, 88% seen once. The sequencing sample was made of peripheral blood. Receptors were obtained from a woman aged 25 to 39 with COVID-19, enrolled during active disease. Each CDR3 is given with its conserved first and last residue. Fields, in order: CDR3 DNA, CDR3 protein, V gene, D gene, J gene, clone size. D genes are given only for firm matches. Part of the rows lack a size; the others show once, few, many or a class for expanded clones.

CDR3 DNA: TGCAGTGCTGCAGGGGGCATTGAAGCTTTCTTT; CDR3 protein: CSAAGGIEAFF; V gene: TRBV20-1; D gene: TRBD1; J gene: TRBJ1-1; clone size: .
CDR3 DNA: TGTGCCAGCAGCTTAGATGGGCGGGTTTATGGCTACACCTTC; CDR3 protein: CASSLDGRVYGYTF; V gene: TRBV11-2; D gene: .; J gene: TRBJ1-2; clone size: .
CDR3 DNA: TGTGCCAGCAAGGGCGGGGTTAACACCGGGGAGCTGTTTTTT; CDR3 protein: CASKGGVNTGELFF; V gene: TRBV13; D gene: .; J gene: TRBJ2-2; clone size: .
CDR3 DNA: TGTGCCAGCTCACTTGGGGCTGGGAACACTGAAGCTTTCTTT; CDR3 protein: CASSLGAGNTEAFF; V gene: TRBV18; D gene: .; J gene: TRBJ1-1; clone size: .
CDR3 DNA: TGTGCCAGCAGCTTAGCGACAGGAAATAGCAATCAGCCCCAGCATTTT; CDR3 protein: CASSLATGNSNQPQHF; V gene: TRBV7-9; D gene: .; J gene: TRBJ1-5; clone size: .
CDR3 DNA: TGTGCCAGCAGTGACTCCGGGGGGTCTAACACAGATACGCAGTATTTT; CDR3 protein: CASSDSGGSNTDTQYF; V gene: TRBV6-4; D gene: TRBD2; J gene: TRBJ2-3; clone size: .
CDR3 DNA: TGCGCCAGCAGCTTGGGACTAGCGGTCTCCTACAATGAGCAGTTCTTC; CDR3 protein: CASSLGLAVSYNEQFF; V gene: TRBV5-1; D gene: TRBD2; J gene: TRBJ2-1; clone size: few
CDR3 DNA: TGCGCCAGCAGCCCGCAGGGTACTGAAGCTTTCTTT; CDR3 protein: CASSPQGTEAFF; V gene: TRBV5-1; D gene: .; J gene: TRBJ1-1; clone size: .
CDR3 DNA: TGTGCCAGCGGCAGGAGGGCAGCGTATAATTCACCCCTCCACTTT; CDR3 protein: CASGRRAAYNSPLHF; V gene: TRBV2; D gene: .; J gene: TRBJ1-6; clone size: few
CDR3 DNA: TGTGCCAGCAGCTTGCTTTCCTCCTATGGCTACACCTTC; CDR3 protein: CASSLLSSYGYTF; V gene: TRBV5-4; D gene: .; J gene: TRBJ1-2; clone size: .
CDR3 DNA: TGTGCCAGCAGCCTTAGCGGGGGGGCCTTTAATGAGCAGTTCTTC; CDR3 protein: CASSLSGGAFNEQFF; V gene: TRBV7-2; D gene: TRBD2; J gene: TRBJ2-1; clone size: once
CDR3 DNA: TGTGCCAGTAGTACTCCGGGTTCTAATGAAAAACTGTTTTTT; CDR3 protein: CASSTPGSNEKLFF; V gene: TRBV19; D gene: .; J gene: TRBJ1-4; clone size: .
CDR3 DNA: TGTGCCAGCAGGCCGGGACAGGGGCTGACCGGGGAGCTGTTTTTT; CDR3 protein: CASRPGQGLTGELFF; V gene: TRBV5-5; D gene: TRBD1; J gene: TRBJ2-2; clone size: once
CDR3 DNA: TGTGCCAGCAGGGGGAGGGATCCACCCCTCCACTTT; CDR3 protein: CASRGRDPPLHF; V gene: TRBV5-8; D gene: .; J gene: TRBJ1-6; clone size: .
CDR3 DNA: TGCAGCGTTAACAGAGGGTTTGCCGGGGAGCTGTTTTTT; CDR3 protein: CSVNRGFAGELFF; V gene: TRBV29-1; D gene: .; J gene: TRBJ2-2; clone size: .
CDR3 DNA: TGTGCCAGCAGAAAGAGGGACAACTCCTACGAGCAGTACTTC; CDR3 protein: CASRKRDNSYEQYF; V gene: TRBV6-5; D gene: .; J gene: TRBJ2-7; clone size: many
CDR3 DNA: TGCGCCAGCAGCTTCGTAAGCTCGAGCTCCTACAATGAGCAGTTCTTC; CDR3 protein: CASSFVSSSSYNEQFF; V gene: TRBV5-1; D gene: .; J gene: TRBJ2-1; clone size: .
CDR3 DNA: TGTGCCAGCAGCCCGACAGGGGGGATGGAGACCCAGTACTTC; CDR3 protein: CASSPTGGMETQYF; V gene: TRBV7-3; D gene: TRBD1; J gene: TRBJ2-5; clone size: .
CDR3 DNA: TGTGCCAGTAGTTTCTACAGGGGGTTTGAGCCCCAGCATTTT; CDR3 protein: CASSFYRGFEPQHF; V gene: TRBV19; D gene: TRBD1; J gene: TRBJ1-5; clone size: .
CDR3 DNA: TGTGCCAGCAGCCCGCCAGGGTTTAACTATGGCTACACCTTC; CDR3 protein: CASSPPGFNYGYTF; V gene: TRBV5-4; D gene: .; J gene: TRBJ1-2; clone size: .
CDR3 DNA: TGTGCCAGTAGTACGTACGGGACAGGTCTTTTCGGGGAGCTGTTTTTT; CDR3 protein: CASSTYGTGLFGELFF; V gene: TRBV19; D gene: TRBD1; J gene: TRBJ2-2; clone size: .
CDR3 DNA: TGTGCCAGCAGCCAAACCCTGGGGCAGGTTGGGCAGTACTTC; CDR3 protein: CASSQTLGQVGQYF; V gene: TRBV4-2; D gene: .; J gene: TRBJ2-7; clone size: once
CDR3 DNA: TGTGCCAGCAGTATTACGGACAGGGCGGGGGACTACACCTTC; CDR3 protein: CASSITDRAGDYTF; V gene: TRBV7-8; D gene: TRBD1; J gene: TRBJ1-2; clone size: .